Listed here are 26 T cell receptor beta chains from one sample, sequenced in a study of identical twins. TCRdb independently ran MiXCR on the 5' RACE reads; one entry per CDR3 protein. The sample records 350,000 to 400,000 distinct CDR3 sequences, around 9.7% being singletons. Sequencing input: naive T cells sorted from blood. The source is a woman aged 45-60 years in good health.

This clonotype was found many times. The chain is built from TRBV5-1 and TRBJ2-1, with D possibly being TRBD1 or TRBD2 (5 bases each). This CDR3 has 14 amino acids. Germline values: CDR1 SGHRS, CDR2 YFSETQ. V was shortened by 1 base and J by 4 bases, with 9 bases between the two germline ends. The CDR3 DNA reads TGCGCCAGCAGCTTGCTGGGGGTTTACAATGAGCAGTTCTTC. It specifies CASSLLGVYNEQFF.

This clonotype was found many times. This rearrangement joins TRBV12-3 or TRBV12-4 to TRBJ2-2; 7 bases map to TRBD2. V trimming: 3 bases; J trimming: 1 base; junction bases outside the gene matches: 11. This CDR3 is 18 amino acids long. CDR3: CASSLFRGGVVNTGELFF. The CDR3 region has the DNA TGTGCCAGCAGTTTGTTTCGGGGAGGGGTCGTGAACACCGGGGAGCTGTTTTTT.

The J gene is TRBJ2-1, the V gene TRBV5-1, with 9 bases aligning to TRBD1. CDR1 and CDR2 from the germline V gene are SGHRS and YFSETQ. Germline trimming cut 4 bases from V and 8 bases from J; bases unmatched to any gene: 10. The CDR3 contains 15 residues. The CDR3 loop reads CASSVWDRVIDEQFF. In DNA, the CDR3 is TGCGCCAGCAGCGTATGGGACAGGGTGATCGATGAGCAGTTCTTC. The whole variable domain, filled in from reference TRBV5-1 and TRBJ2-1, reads KAGVTQTPRYLIKTRGQQVTLSCSPISGHRSVSWYQQTPGQGLQFLFEYFSETQRNKGNFPGRFSGRQFSNSRSEMNVSTLELGDSALYLCASSVWDRVIDEQFFGPGTRLTVL.

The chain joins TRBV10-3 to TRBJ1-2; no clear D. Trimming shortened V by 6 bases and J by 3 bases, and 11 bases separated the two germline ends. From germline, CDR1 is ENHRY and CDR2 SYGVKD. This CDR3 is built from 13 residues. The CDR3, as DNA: TGTGCCATCAGCCGAGGATCAGACTATGGCTACACCTTC. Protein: CAISRGSDYGYTF.

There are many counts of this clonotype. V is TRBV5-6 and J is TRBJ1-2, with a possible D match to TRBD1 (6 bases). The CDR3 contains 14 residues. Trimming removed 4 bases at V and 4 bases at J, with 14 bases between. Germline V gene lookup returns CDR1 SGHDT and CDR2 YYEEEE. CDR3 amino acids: CASSQAGGGYGYTF. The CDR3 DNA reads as TGTGCCAGCAGCCAAGCGGGGGGCGGCTATGGCTACACCTTC.

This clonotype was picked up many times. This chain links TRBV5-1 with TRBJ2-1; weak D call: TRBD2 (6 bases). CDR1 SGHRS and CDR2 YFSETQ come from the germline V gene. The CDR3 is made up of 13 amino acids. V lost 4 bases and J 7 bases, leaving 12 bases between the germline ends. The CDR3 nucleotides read TGCGCCAGCAGCCGCGGGACTCCTAATGAGCAGTTCTTC. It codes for CASSRGTPNEQFF.

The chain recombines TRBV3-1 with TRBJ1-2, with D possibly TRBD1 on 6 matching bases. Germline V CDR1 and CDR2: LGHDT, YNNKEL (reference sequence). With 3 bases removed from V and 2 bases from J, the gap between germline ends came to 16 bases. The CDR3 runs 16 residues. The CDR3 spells CASSQPRAGANYGYTF. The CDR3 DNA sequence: TGTGCCAGCAGCCAGCCCAGGGCAGGGGCCAACTATGGCTACACCTTC.

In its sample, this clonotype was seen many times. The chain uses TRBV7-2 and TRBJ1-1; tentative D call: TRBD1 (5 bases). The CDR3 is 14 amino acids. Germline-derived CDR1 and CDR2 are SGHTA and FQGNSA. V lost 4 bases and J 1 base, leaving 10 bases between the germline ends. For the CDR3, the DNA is TGTGCCAGCAGCTCGGGACCGCAGAACACTGAAGCTTTCTTT. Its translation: CASSSGPQNTEAFF.

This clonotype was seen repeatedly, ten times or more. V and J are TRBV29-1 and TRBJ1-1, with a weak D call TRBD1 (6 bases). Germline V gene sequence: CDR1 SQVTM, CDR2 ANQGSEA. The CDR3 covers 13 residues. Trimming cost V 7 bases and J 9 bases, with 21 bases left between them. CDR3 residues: CSGGQAEGRQAFF. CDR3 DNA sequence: TGCAGCGGGGGACAAGCTGAAGGGCGGCAAGCTTTCTTT.

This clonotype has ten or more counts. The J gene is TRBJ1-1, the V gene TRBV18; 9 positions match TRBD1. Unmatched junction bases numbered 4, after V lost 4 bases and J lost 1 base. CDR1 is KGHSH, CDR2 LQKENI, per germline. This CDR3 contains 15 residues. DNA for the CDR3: TGTGCCAGCTCACAGGTGACAGGGGGGAACACTGAAGCTTTCTTT. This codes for CASSQVTGGNTEAFF.

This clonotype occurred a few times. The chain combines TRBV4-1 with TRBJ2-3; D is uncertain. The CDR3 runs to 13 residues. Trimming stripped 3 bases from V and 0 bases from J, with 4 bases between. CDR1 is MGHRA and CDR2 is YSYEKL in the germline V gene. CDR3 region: CASSQLSTDTQYF. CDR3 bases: TGCGCCAGCAGCCAGTTGAGCACAGATACGCAGTATTTT.

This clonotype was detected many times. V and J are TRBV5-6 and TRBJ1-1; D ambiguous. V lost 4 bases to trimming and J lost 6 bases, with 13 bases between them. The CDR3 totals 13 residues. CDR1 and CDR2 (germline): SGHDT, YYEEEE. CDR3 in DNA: TGTGCCAGCAGCCATACGAACAGCCCTGAAGCTTTCTTT. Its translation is CASSHTNSPEAFF.

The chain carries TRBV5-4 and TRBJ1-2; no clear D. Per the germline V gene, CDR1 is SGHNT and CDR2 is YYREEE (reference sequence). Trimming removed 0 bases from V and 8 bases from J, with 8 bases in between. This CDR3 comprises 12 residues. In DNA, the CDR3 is TGTGCCAGCAGCTTGGAAAGGCTAGGCTACACCTTC. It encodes CASSLERLGYTF.

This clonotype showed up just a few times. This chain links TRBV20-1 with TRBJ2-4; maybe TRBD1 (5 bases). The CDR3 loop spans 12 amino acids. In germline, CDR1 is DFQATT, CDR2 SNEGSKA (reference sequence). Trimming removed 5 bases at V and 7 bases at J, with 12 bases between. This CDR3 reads CSAVPTVNIQYF. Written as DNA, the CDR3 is TGCAGTGCTGTACCGACAGTGAACATTCAGTACTTC.

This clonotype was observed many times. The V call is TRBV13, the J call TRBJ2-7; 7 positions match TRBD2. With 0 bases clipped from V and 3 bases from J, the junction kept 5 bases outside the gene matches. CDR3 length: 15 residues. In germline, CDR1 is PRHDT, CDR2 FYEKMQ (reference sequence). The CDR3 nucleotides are TGTGCCAGCAGCTTAGGAGGGAGCGGGAACTACGAGCAGTACTTC. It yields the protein CASSLGGSGNYEQYF.

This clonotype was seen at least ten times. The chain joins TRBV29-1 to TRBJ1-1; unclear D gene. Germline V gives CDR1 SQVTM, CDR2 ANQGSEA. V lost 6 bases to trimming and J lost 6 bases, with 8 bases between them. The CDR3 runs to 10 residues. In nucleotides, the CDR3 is TGCAGCGTGGGTTGGGCTGAAGCTTTCTTT. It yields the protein CSVGWAEAFF.

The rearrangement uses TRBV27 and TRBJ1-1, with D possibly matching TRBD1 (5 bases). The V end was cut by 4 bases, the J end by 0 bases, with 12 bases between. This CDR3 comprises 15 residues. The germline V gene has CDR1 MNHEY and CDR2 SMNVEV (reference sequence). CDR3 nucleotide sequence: TGTGCCAGCAGTTCGCAGGGCCGCATGAACACTGAAGCTTTCTTT. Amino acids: CASSSQGRMNTEAFF.

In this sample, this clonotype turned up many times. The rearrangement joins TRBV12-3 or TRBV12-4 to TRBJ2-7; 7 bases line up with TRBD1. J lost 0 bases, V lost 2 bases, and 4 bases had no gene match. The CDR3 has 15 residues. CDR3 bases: TGTGCCAGCAGTTTAATGGACAGGAGCTCCTACGAGCAGTACTTC. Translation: CASSLMDRSSYEQYF.

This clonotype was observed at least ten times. CDR3 nucleotide sequence: TGTGCCAGCAGTGATACTAGCGGGCACACCGGGGAGCTGTTTTTT. Protein sequence: CASSDTSGHTGELFF. The chain combines TRBV2 with TRBJ2-2; 9 bases line up with TRBD2. The CDR3 sequence is 15 residues long. Germline V gene lookup returns CDR1 SNHLY and CDR2 FYNNEI. The junction had 2 bases not matched to a gene; V was cut back by 3 bases and J by 3 bases. The full variable domain, in which reference TRBV2 and TRBJ2-2 provide the parts outside the CDR3, is EPEVTQTPSHQVTQMGQEVILRCVPISNHLYFYWYRQILGQKVEFLVSFYNNEISEKSEIFDDQFSVERPDGSNFTLKIRSTKLEDSAMYFCASSDTSGHTGELFFGEGSRLTVL.

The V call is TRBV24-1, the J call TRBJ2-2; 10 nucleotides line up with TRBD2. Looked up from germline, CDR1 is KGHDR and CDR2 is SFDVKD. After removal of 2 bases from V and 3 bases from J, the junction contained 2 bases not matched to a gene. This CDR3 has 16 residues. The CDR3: CATSDWTSGDTGELFF. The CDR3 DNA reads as TGTGCCACCAGTGATTGGACTAGCGGAGACACCGGGGAGCTGTTTTTT.

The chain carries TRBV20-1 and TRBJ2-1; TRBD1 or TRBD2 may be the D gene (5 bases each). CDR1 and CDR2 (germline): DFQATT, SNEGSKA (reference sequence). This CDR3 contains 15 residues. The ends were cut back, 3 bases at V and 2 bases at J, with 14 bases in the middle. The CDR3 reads CSARPGTKAYNEQFF. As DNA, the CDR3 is TGCAGTGCTAGGCCCGGGACGAAAGCCTACAATGAGCAGTTCTTC.

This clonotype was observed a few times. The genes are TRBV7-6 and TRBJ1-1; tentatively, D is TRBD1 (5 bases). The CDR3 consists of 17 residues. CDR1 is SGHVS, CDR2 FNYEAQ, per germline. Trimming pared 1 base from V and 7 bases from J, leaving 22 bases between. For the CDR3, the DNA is TGTGCCAGCAGCTTAGAAGACGCCCGACTAGGGGCTGATGAAGCTTTCTTT. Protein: CASSLEDARLGADEAFF.

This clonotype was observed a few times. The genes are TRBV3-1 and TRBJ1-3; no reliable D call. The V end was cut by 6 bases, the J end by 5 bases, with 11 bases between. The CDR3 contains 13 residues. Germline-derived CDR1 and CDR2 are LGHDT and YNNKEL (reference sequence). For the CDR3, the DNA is TGTGCCAGCAGGGGAGGCGCTAGAAACACCATATATTTT. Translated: CASRGGARNTIYF.

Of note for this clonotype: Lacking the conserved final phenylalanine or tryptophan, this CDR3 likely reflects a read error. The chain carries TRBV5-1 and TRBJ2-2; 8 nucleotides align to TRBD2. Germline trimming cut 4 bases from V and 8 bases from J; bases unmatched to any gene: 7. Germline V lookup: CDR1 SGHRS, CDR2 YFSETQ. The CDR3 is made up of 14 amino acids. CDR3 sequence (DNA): TGCGCCAGCAGCCCCTTAGCGGGAACGGGGGAGCTGTTTTCT. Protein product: CASSPLAGTGELFS.

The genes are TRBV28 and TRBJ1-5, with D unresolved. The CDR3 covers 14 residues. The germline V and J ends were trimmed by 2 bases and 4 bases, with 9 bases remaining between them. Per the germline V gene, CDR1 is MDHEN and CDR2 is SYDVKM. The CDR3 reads CASSLNVNNQPQHF. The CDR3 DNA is TGTGCCAGCAGTTTAAATGTGAATAATCAGCCCCAGCATTTT. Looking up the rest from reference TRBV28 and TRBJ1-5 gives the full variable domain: DVKVTQSSRYLVKRTGEKVFLECVQDMDHENMFWYRQDPGLGLRLIYFSYDVKMKEKGDIPEGYSVSREKKERFSLILESASTNQTSMYLCASSLNVNNQPQHFGDGTRLSIL.

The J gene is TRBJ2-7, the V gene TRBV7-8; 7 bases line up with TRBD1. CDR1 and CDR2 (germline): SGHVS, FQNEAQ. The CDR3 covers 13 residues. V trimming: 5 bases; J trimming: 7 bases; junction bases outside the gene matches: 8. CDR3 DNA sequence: TGTGCCAGCAGCAAGGACAGGATCATGGAGCAGTACTTC. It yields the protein CASSKDRIMEQYF.